This TCR beta chain was captured by sequencing in a study of Graves' ophthalmopathy and Graves' hyperthyroidism. Regarding the study as a whole: Stable hyperthyroidism and ophthalmopathy were told apart by a 13-signature model, which achieved about 90% sensitivity and over 65% specificity.

J lost 8 bases, V lost 5 bases, and 9 bases had no gene match. The CDR3 is made up of 15 amino acids. Germline lookup yields CDR1 MNHEY and CDR2 SMNVEV (reference sequence). Ten or more counts support this clonotype. What it recognizes is unknown. Clinicians made diagnoses from clinical symptoms, serum thyroxine, TRAb, thyroid ultrasound and orbital computed tomography. The sequenced template was RNA, covering the TCR beta CDR3 region. Following a first-round RT-PCR that used HTBI primers, a second-round multiplex PCR was carried out. A single record per CDR3 protein comes from TCRdb applying MiXCR to the multiplex PCR reads. The table lists under 400,000 distinct CDR3 sequences, 15% to 20% of them singletons.

The chain carries TRBV27 and TRBJ2-4; 10 bases are a match to TRBD1. Sample: peripheral blood. This receptor was identified in an adult man with Graves' ophthalmopathy. DNA of the CDR3: TGTGCCAGCAGTCCAAAAGGGGACAGGGGAGACATTCAGTACTTC. It specifies CASSPKGDRGDIQYF.